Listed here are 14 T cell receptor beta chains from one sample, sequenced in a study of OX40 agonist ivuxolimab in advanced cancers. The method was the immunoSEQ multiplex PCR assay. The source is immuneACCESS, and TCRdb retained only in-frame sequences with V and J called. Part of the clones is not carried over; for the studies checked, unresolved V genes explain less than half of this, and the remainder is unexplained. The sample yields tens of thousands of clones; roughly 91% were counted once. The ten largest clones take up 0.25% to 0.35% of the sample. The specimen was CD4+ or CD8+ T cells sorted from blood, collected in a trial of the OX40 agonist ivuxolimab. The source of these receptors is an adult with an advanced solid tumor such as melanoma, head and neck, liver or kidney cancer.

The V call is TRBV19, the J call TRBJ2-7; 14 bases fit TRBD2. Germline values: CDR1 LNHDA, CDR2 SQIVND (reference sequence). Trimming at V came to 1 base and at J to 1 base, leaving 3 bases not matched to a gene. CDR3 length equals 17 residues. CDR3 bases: TGTGCCAGTAGTATAGCTGGGACTAGCGGGGGTTCCTACGAGCAGTACTTC. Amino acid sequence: CASSIAGTSGGSYEQYF.

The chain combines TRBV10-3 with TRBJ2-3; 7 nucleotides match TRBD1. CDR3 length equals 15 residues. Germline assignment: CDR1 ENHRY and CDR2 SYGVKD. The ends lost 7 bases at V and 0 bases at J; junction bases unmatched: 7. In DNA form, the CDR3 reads TGTGCCATCAACGACAGGGCTATTAGCACAGATACGCAGTATTTT. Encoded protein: CAINDRAISTDTQYF.

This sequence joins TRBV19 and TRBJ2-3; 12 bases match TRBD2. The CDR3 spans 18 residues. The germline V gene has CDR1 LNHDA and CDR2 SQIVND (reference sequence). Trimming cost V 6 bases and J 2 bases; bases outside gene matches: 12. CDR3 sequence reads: CASSALFGLAGSTDTQYF. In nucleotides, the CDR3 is TGTGCCAGTAGCGCTCTCTTCGGACTAGCGGGGTCCACAGATACGCAGTATTTT.

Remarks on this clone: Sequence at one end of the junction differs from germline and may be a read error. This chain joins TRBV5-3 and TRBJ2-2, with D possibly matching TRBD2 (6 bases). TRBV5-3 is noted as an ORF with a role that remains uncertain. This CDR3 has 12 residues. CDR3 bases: TGTGCCAGAAGCTTTACCTGGCGGGGAGCTGTTTTT. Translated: CARSFTWRGAVF.

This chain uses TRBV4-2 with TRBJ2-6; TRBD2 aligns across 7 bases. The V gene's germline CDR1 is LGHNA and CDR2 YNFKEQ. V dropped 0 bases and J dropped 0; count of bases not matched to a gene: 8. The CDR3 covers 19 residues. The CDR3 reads CASSQDRGGRSSGANVLTF. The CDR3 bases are TGTGCCAGCAGCCAAGATCGCGGGGGTCGATCCTCTGGGGCCAACGTCCTGACTTTC.

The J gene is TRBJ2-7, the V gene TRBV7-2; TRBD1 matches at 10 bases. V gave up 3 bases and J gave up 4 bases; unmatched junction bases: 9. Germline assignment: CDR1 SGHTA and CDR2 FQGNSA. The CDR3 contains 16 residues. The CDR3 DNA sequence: TGTGCCAGCAGCTTGGGTACGGGACAGGGGTTTTACGAGCAGTACTTC. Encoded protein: CASSLGTGQGFYEQYF.

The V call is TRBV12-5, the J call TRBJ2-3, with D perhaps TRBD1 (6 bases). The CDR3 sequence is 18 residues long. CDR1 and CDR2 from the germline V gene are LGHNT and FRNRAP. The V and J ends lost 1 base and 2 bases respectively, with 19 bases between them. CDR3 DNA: TGTGCTAGTGGTTTGGACAGCTTCTGGGGACAAGCCACAGATACGCAGTATTTT. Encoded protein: CASGLDSFWGQATDTQYF.

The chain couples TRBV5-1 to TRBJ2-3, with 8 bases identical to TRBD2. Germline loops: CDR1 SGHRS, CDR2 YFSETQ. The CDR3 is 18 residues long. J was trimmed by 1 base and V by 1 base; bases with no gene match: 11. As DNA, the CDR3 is TGCGCCAGCAGCTTGATCCCGGGAGGGCCGATCGGCACAGATACGCAGTATTTT. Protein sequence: CASSLIPGGPIGTDTQYF.

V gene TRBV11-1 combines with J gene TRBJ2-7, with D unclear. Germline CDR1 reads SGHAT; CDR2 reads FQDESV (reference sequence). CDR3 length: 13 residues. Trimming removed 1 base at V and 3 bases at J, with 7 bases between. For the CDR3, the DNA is TGTGCCAGCAGCTTAGATCCCAACTACGAGCAGTACTTC. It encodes CASSLDPNYEQYF.

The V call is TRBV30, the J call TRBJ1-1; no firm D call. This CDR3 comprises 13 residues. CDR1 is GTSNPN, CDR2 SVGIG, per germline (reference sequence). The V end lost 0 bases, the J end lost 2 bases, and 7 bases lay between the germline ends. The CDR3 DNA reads TGTGCCTGGAGTGTTGGTATCAACACTGAAGCTTTCTTT. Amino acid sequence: CAWSVGINTEAFF.

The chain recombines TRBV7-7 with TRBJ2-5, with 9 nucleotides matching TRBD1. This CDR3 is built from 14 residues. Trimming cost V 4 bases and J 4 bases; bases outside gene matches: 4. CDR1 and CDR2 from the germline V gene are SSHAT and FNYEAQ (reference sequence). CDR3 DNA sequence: TGTGCCAGCAGCTCAACAGGGGGCGGAGAGACCCAGTACTTC. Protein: CASSSTGGGETQYF.

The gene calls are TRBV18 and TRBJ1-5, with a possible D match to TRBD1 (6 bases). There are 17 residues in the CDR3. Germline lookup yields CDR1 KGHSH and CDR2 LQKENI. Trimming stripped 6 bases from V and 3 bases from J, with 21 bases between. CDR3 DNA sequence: TGTGCCAGCTCGCGGTACTCAAATTCAGGGGACAATCAGCCCCAGCATTTT. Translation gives CASSRYSNSGDNQPQHF.

CDR3 residues: CASSYIRNHEQYF. In nucleotides, the CDR3 is TGTGCCAGCAGCTATATCAGGAATCACGAGCAGTACTTC. V usage is TRBV6-5 and J usage is TRBJ2-7, with no clear D. Trimming removed 6 bases at V and 5 bases at J, with 14 bases between. Germline assignment: CDR1 MNHEY and CDR2 SVGAGI. The CDR3 covers 13 residues.

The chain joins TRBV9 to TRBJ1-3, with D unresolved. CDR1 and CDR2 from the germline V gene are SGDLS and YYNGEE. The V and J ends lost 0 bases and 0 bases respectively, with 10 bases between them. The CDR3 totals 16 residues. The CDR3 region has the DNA TGTGCCAGCAGCGTAGAGGTGGCGGGCTCTGGAAACACCATATATTTT. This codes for CASSVEVAGSGNTIYF. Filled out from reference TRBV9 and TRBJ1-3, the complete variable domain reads DSGVTQTPKHLITATGQRVTLRCSPRSGDLSVYWYQQSLDQGLQFLIQYYNGEERAKGNILERFSAQQFPDLHSELNLSSLELGDSALYFCASSVEVAGSGNTIYFGEGSWLTVV.